This T cell receptor (beta chain) appears in the sequencing data of a study of shared clonotypes between healthy human individuals. The table came from immunoSEQ multiplex PCR; TCRdb's copy has only in-frame clones and leaves some out. The sample carries 2 million to 3 million clones, roughly 93% recorded once. The V gene's germline CDR1 is SGHVS and CDR2 FNYEAQ. The V end was cut by 5 bases, the J end by 4 bases, with 17 bases between. The CDR3 has 15 amino acids. The source is a man aged 18 to 35 in good health. Some clones in this sample may be carry-over from other donors' samples. The rearrangement uses TRBV7-6 and TRBJ1-1, with D maybe TRBD1 (6 bases). Input material: naive CD4+ T cells from PBMCs. Subset here: CD45RA+ positively selected. The CDR3 coding sequence is TGTGCCAGCAGCCCCGGCGCCGGCAGGGGCACTGAAGCTTTCTTT. This gives the protein CASSPGAGRGTEAFF.